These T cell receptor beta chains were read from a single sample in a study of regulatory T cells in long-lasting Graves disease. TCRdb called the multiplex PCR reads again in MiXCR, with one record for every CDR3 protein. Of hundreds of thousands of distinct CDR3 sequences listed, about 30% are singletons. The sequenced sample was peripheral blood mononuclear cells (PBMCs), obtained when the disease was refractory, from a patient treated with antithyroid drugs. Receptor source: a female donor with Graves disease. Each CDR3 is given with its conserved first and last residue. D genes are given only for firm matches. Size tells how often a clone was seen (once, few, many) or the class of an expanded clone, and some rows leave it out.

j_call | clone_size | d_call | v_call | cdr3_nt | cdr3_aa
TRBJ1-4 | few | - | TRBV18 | TGTGCCAGCTCACCAGGGGCAGGCCTGAATGAAAAACTGTTTTTT | CASSPGAGLNEKLFF
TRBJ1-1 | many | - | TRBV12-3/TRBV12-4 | TGTGCCAGCAGACGATCAGGGGAAGGTCCTGAAGCTTTCTTT | CASRRSGEGPEAFF
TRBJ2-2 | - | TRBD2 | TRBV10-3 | TGTGCCATCAGTGTTCTAGCGGGAGCCAACACCGGGGAGCTGTTTTTT | CAISVLAGANTGELFF
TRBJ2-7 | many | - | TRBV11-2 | TGTGCCAGCAGCCCGAGGGGCGAGCAGTACTTC | CASSPRGEQYF
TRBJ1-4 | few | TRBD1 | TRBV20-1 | TGCAGTGCTAAGACAGGGGGCTCGGAAAAACTGTTTTTT | CSAKTGGSEKLFF
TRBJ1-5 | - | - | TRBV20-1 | TGCAGTGCTAGAGATAGTCGTGGACGTGAGGGTAGTCAGCCCCAGCATTTT | CSARDSRGREGSQPQHF
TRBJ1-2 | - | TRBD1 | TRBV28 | TGTGCCAGCAGTGAACAGGGGCGGGATTGGGACTACACCTTC | CASSEQGRDWDYTF
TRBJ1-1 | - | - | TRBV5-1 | - | CASSFGQGADTEALF
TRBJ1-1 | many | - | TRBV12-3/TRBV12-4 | TGTGCCAGCAGCACCATCCGGGGGAGCACTGAAGCTTTCTTT | CASSTIRGSTEAFF
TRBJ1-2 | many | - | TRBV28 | TGTGCCAGCAGTTTAATGAAGGGTTCTGCGTATGGCTACACCTTC | CASSLMKGSAYGYTF
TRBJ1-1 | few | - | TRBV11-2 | TGTGCCAGCAGCTTAGGACAGATCAACACTGAAGCTTTCTTT | CASSLGQINTEAFF